One T cell receptor (beta chain) is described in this entry. Profiled with immunoSEQ multiplex PCR; TCRdb holds only in-frame clones, not every one. The sample includes under 250,000 clones, under 90% seen only once; the top ten take around 10%. The entry originates in a study of blood T cell repertoires in COVID-19. About the study: COVID-19 samples from acute and convalescent phases originated in the United States, Italy and Spain. The cDNA or gDNA used as material had been derived from T cells, B-cell-depleted T cells, or PBMCs.

Germline assignment: CDR1 LGHNA and CDR2 YNFKEQ. The CDR3 spans 15 residues. Between the trimmed V and J ends, which lost 0 bases and 3 bases, there was a span of 12 bases. The TCR comes from a man aged 45-65 years with COVID-19, enrolled during active disease. The sample taken for sequencing was peripheral blood. This sequence joins TRBV4-2 and TRBJ2-7; D is perhaps TRBD1 (7 bases). The CDR3 DNA is TGTGCCAGCAGCCAAGATAGCAGGGGGGACTACGAGCAGTACTTC. It codes for CASSQDSRGDYEQYF.